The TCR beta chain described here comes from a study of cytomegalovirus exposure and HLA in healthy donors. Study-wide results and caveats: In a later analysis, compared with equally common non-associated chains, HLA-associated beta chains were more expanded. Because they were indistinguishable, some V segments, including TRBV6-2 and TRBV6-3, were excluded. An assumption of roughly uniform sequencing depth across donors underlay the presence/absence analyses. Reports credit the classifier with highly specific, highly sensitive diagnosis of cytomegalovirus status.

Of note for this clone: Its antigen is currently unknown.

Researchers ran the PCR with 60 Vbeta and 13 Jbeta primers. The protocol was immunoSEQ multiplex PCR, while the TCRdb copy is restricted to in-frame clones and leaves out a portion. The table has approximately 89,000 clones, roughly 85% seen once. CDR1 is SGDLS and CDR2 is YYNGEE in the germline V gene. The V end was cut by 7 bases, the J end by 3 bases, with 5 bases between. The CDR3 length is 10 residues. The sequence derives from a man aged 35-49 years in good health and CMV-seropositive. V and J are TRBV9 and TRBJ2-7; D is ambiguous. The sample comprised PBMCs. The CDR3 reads CASYGYEQYF. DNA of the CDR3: TGTGCCAGCTACGGCTACGAGCAGTACTTC. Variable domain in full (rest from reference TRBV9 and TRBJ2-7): DSGVTQTPKHLITATGQRVTLRCSPRSGDLSVYWYQQSLDQGLQFLIQYYNGEERAKGNILERFSAQQFPDLHSELNLSSLELGDSALYFCASYGYEQYFGPGTRLTVT.